What follows is one TCR beta chain and its context. This sample is part of a study of blood T cell repertoires in COVID-19. Study-wide context: Sites in the United States, Italy and Spain provided acute and convalescent COVID-19 samples. From T cells, B-cell-depleted T cells, or PBMCs came the material, which was cDNA or gDNA.

This CDR3 spans 15 amino acids. The V gene's germline CDR1 is MNHEY and CDR2 SMNVEV (reference sequence). The V and J ends lost 2 bases and 9 bases, in that order; junction bases with no gene match: 9. Original methodology: Using reference gene primer amplification, nucleated cell counts were estimated. Repertoires were generated with immunoSEQ multiplex PCR, while TCRdb's copy carries only in-frame clones and drops some. V, J and clone size were drawn from that table, and D and trimming were deduced from the DNA. Seen here are more than 110,000 clones, over 60% observed once, and the top ten hold roughly 13%.

The genes are TRBV27 and TRBJ2-1, with 8 bases matching TRBD2. The sequenced sample was peripheral blood. The source of this sequence is a man of 80 years or more with acute or convalescent COVID-19. The CDR3 here is CASSLGGGQRVEQFF. The DNA for the CDR3 is TGTGCCAGCAGTTTAGGCGGGGGGCAGCGGGTTGAGCAGTTCTTC.